The 28 T cell receptor beta chains in this list originate from one sample, sequenced in a study of tumor-infiltrating lymphocytes in primary liver carcinoma. Joint extraction of RNA and DNA used 20-30 mg of bulk tissue that was unsorted. TCR beta cDNA was made from 450 to 600 ng total RNA with a constant-region primer. Slightly modified ARM-PCR, run as three nested multiplex PCR rounds, produced the TCR beta libraries. It was with TRBV1-TRBV30 forward primers and a C-beta reverse primer that the first two PCR rounds were run, at about 10 cycles each. One entry per CDR3 protein, called by TCRdb with MiXCR from the multiplex PCR reads. There are roughly 190,000 distinct CDR3 sequences in the sample; around four fifths occur only once, and 15% to 20% lies in the top ten. Sequences were obtained from tumor tissue from primary liver carcinoma. Receptor source: a man aged 35 to 55 with primary liver carcinoma and hepatitis B virus infection.

Worth noting for this clonotype: Germline and junction disagree at one end, which may indicate a read error. The gene calls are TRBV6-6 and TRBJ1-1; TRBD1 matches at 8 bases. Germline V gives CDR1 MNHNY, CDR2 SVGAGI (reference sequence). This CDR3 contains 14 residues. The CDR3 loop is CANSVTGVRTEVFF. The CDR3 DNA reads TGTGCCAACAGTGTGACAGGGGTAAGGACCGAAGTTTTCTTT.

This clonotype has just a few counts. This chain joins TRBV19 and TRBJ2-7; 11 bases align to TRBD2. V gave up 5 bases and J gave up 2 bases; unmatched junction bases: 2. CDR3 size: 14 residues. Germline CDR1 is LNHDA and CDR2 is SQIVND (reference sequence). In DNA, the CDR3 is TGTGCCAGTAGTCAACTAGCGGGAGCCTACGAGCAGTACTTC. As protein: CASSQLAGAYEQYF.

Note on this clonotype: Without the conserved terminal phenylalanine or tryptophan, this CDR3 likely stems from a read error. The V and J genes are TRBV7-9 and TRBJ2-2, with a tentative D call TRBD2 (8 bases). The CDR3 covers 18 residues. Germline lookup yields CDR1 SEHNR and CDR2 FQNEAQ (reference sequence). The CDR3 region has the DNA TGTGCCAGCAGCTTAGCAGGAATAGCGGGACAGAACACCGGGGATCTGTTTTAT. This translates into CASSLAGIAGQNTGDLFY.

This clonotype was recorded at least ten times. The chain uses TRBV29-1 and TRBJ1-3, with 7 bases aligning to TRBD1. CDR1 SQVTM and CDR2 ANQGSEA come from the germline V gene. The CDR3 contains 12 residues. J gave up 4 bases and V 7 bases, and 4 bases lay outside the gene matches. Here the CDR3 reads CSAKQGGNTIYF. In DNA form, the CDR3 reads TGCAGCGCCAAACAGGGGGGAAACACCATATATTTT.

Of note for this clonotype: One end of the junction varies from germline; a read error may be responsible. The rearrangement uses TRBV29-1 and TRBJ2-6, with D possibly TRBD1 on 5 matching bases. Germline lookup yields CDR1 SQVTM and CDR2 ANQGSEA. The CDR3 length is 15 residues. CDR3 in amino acids: CRVGGADLGANVLTF. The CDR3 DNA sequence: TGCAGGGTTGGTGGGGCAGACCTTGGGGCCAACGTCCTGACTTTC.

This clonotype occurred once. The genes are TRBV4-2 and TRBJ2-7, with D possibly being TRBD2 (6 bases). CDR3 length: 17 amino acids. V lost 1 base to trimming and J lost 11 bases, with 27 bases between them. CDR1 and CDR2 (germline): LGHNA, YNFKEQ. In DNA, the CDR3 is TGTGCCAGCAGCCAAGCGGAGGGTCAGTTTAGCTCCTACAAGGAGTACTTC. Translating it yields CASSQAEGQFSSYKEYF.

Concerning this clonotype itself: At one end the junction does not follow the germline gene, possibly because of a read error. This sequence joins TRBV14 and TRBJ1-1, with 7 nucleotides matching TRBD1. Germline V gene data show CDR1 as SGHDN and CDR2 as FVKESK. The CDR3 has 14 amino acids. Here the CDR3 reads CANSTSDRLDAAFF. The DNA for the CDR3 is TGTGCCAACAGCACTTCGGACAGGTTGGATGCGGCTTTCTTT.

With regard to this clonotype: At one boundary the junction diverges from the germline segment, which might be a read error. The chain recombines TRBV11-2 with TRBJ1-1; D not resolved. The germline V gene encodes CDR1 SGHAT and CDR2 FQNNGV. The length of the CDR3 is 14 residues. The CDR3 nucleotides read TGTGTCAGCAGCCCCTTCTGGCCGAACACTGAAGCTTTCTTT. It codes for CVSSPFWPNTEAFF.

As for this clonotype: It is likely a read error, because the conserved phenylalanine at the end of the CDR3 is missing. This sequence joins TRBV6-6 and TRBJ2-7; the D gene is possibly TRBD1 (6 bases). The CDR3 loop spans 17 amino acids. The V and J ends lost 7 bases and 5 bases respectively, with 27 bases between them. Germline CDR1 is MNHNY and CDR2 is SVGAGI (reference sequence). The CDR3 region is CASTSSSNQGPRDEQYS. The CDR3 bases are TGTGCCAGCACTTCCTCGTCGAACCAGGGGCCTAGGGACGAGCAGTACTCC.

V and J are TRBV6-2 or TRBV6-3 and TRBJ1-2, with TRBD1 matching over 7 bases. The CDR3 totals 12 residues. Germline CDR1 MNHEY, CDR2 SVGEGT. The CDR3 loop is CVNSQGVGGYTF. Here the CDR3 DNA reads TGTGTCAACAGTCAGGGGGTCGGCGGCTACACCTTC.

The genes are TRBV11-2 and TRBJ1-6, with D possibly TRBD1 on 5 matching bases. V was shortened by 1 base and J by 4 bases, with 11 bases between the two germline ends. The germline CDR1 and CDR2 sequences are SGHAT and FQNNGV. This CDR3 region has 16 residues. The DNA of the CDR3 is TGTGCCAGCAGCTTAGTGGTCGACAGTTATAATTCACCCCTCCACTTT. Encoded protein: CASSLVVDSYNSPLHF.

Concerning this clonotype: The junction does not match germline at one end; this may be a read error. The chain has TRBV28 and TRBJ2-7, with D possibly being TRBD1 or TRBD2 (5 bases each). The CDR3 spans 15 residues. Germline V lookup: CDR1 MDHEN, CDR2 SYDVKM. The CDR3 loop is CVSSALGAGYYEQYF. CDR3 bases: TGTGTCAGCAGCGCCCTCGGGGCAGGTTATTACGAGCAGTACTTC.

A few counts support this clonotype. The missing conserved phenylalanine or tryptophan at the end of this CDR3 makes a read error likely. The chain joins TRBV28 to TRBJ1-5; D possibly corresponds to TRBD1 (5 bases). Germline CDR1 MDHEN, CDR2 SYDVKM. The length of the CDR3 is 14 residues. CDR3 sequence reads: CASSFQGATQPQHL. The CDR3 DNA is TGTGCCAGTAGTTTCCAGGGAGCTACTCAGCCCCAGCATTTA.

In regard to this clonotype: One end of the junction fails to match germline, which may point to a read error. The chain couples TRBV11-2 to TRBJ2-3; TRBD2 is a possible D gene (5 bases). Germline V gene lookup returns CDR1 SGHAT and CDR2 FQNNGV. The CDR3 loop spans 16 amino acids. Here the CDR3 DNA reads TGTGCCAGCAGCAGAAGAAGTACGGGGAATACAGATACGCAGTTTTTT. It specifies CASSRRSTGNTDTQFF.

Of note for this clonotype: The CDR3 ends on some other residue instead of the conserved phenylalanine or tryptophan, so this is likely a read error. It is unclear where the CDR3 begins or ends on the DNA, so no DNA is shown, and the CDR3 is as TCRdb lists it. This chain joins TRBV7-9 and TRBJ2-3; TRBD1 is the table's D call, not checked against the DNA. The CDR3 numbers 17 amino acids, ends counted. Per the germline V gene, CDR1 is SEHNR and CDR2 is FQNEAQ (reference sequence). CDR3 in amino acids: CASSLNRGWRRADTQYP.

This chain uses TRBV29-1 with TRBJ2-1; 8 nucleotides agree with TRBD2. This CDR3 contains 14 residues. The germline CDR1 and CDR2 sequences are SQVTM and ANQGSEA. In DNA form, the CDR3 reads TGCTGCGGGCAAGGACCAGCGGGAGTAGGTGAGCAGTTCTTC. Translation gives CCGQGPAGVGEQFF.

Remarks on this clonotype: Germline and junction disagree at one end, which may indicate a read error. V usage is TRBV6-5 and J usage is TRBJ1-1, with D unresolved. Germline CDR1 MNHEY, CDR2 SVGAGI. CDR3 length: 11 amino acids. The CDR3 here is CVSRVNTEAFF. In nucleotides, the CDR3 is TGTGTCAGCAGAGTGAACACTGAAGCTTTCTTC.

On this clonotype: One end of the junction fails to match germline, which may point to a read error. This chain uses TRBV28 with TRBJ2-5; the D call may be TRBD1 or TRBD2 (5 bases each). CDR3 size: 15 residues. Germline V CDR1 and CDR2: MDHEN, SYDVKM. The CDR3 sequence: CASHLASRVQETQYF. DNA of the CDR3: TGTGCCAGTCATTTGGCTAGCAGGGTCCAAGAGACTCAGTACTTC.

Concerning this clonotype itself: A much larger clone lies one base from this, so it may be a read error. The chain employs TRBV7-8 and TRBJ2-7, with a weak D call TRBD1 (5 bases). The CDR3 is 14 residues long. The germline gives CDR1 SGHVS, CDR2 FQNEAQ. The CDR3 region is CACSLVGQGNEQYF. CDR3 sequence (DNA): TGTGCCTGCAGCTTAGTAGGCCAGGGTAACGAGCAGTACTTC.

This chain links TRBV11-2 with TRBJ1-2; TRBD1 might be the D (6 bases). The V gene lost 3 bases and the J gene lost 12 bases, with 17 bases spanning the gap. The CDR3 sequence is 13 residues long. The germline CDR1 and CDR2 sequences are SGHAT and FQNNGV. As DNA, the CDR3 is TGTGCCAGCAGCTTTGACATGGCAGGGGACCACACCTTC. It translates to CASSFDMAGDHTF.

This clonotype came up many times. The chain recombines TRBV7-9 with TRBJ1-5, with a tentative D call TRBD1 (6 bases). The ends were cut back, 0 bases at V and 3 bases at J, with 6 bases in the middle. This CDR3 has 14 amino acids. Per the germline V gene, CDR1 is SEHNR and CDR2 is FQNEAQ (reference sequence). CDR3 sequence: CASSLAGHNQPQHF. Written as DNA, the CDR3 is TGTGCCAGCAGCTTAGCGGGACACAATCAGCCCCAGCATTTT.

In regard to this clonotype: This CDR3 is missing its conserved last phenylalanine or tryptophan, likely due to a read error. The rearrangement uses TRBV11-2 and TRBJ2-4; TRBD2 matches at 8 bases. Germline V gene lookup returns CDR1 SGHAT and CDR2 FQNNGV. The CDR3 has 18 residues. The CDR3 loop reads CASSPPGLAGLAKYIQYL. CDR3 coding DNA: TGTGCCAGCAGCCCACCGGGCCTAGCGGGTCTAGCCAAATACATTCAGTACTTA.

The rearrangement joins TRBV6-1 to TRBJ1-1, with D uncertain. Germline V gives CDR1 MNHNS, CDR2 SASEGT. The CDR3 loop spans 14 amino acids. The V end was cut by 7 bases, the J end by 4 bases, with 16 bases between. The CDR3 nucleotides read TGTGCCAGCAATCACGGGCGGGGAGGCACTGAAGCTTTCTTT. This encodes CASNHGRGGTEAFF.

This clonotype showed up just a few times. Given a much more abundant clone one base away, this may be a read error. The chain has TRBV5-4 and TRBJ2-7; 7 bases agree with TRBD1. The V segment lost 4 bases and the J segment 0 bases; nucleotides outside the gene matches: 7. This CDR3 has 15 residues. Per the germline V gene, CDR1 is SGHNT and CDR2 is YYREEE (reference sequence). CDR3 sequence reads: CASSRLRQGSYEQYF. As DNA, the CDR3 is TGTGCCAGCAGCCGCCTAAGACAGGGCTCCTACGAGCAGTACTTC.

On this clonotype: This clone may be a read error of a much larger clone one base away. V gene TRBV7-3 combines with J gene TRBJ2-3; D gene ambiguous. Germline V gene lookup returns CDR1 SGHTA and CDR2 FQGTGA. The V gene lost 2 bases and the J gene lost 3 bases, with 9 bases spanning the gap. This CDR3 has 14 amino acids. The CDR3 DNA sequence: TGTGCCAGCAGCTTAGGAGCCGGGACAGATACGCAGTATTTT. As protein: CASSLGAGTDTQYF.

In the case of this clonotype: One end of the junction does not line up with germline, which may come from a read error. The chain uses TRBV29-1 and TRBJ2-7; D uncertain. Germline CDR1 SQVTM, CDR2 ANQGSEA. The CDR3 totals 12 residues. DNA for the CDR3: TGCAGTACGGGTTGGGGTAATCACGAGAAGTACTTC. Its protein is CSTGWGNHEKYF.

On this clonotype: The junction differs from germline at one of its ends, possibly a read error. The chain couples TRBV11-3 to TRBJ2-1; D is uncertain. The germline gives CDR1 SGHNT, CDR2 YENEEA. There are 12 residues in the CDR3. The CDR3, as DNA: TGTGCCAGCGGCTTGAATGTCAATGAGCAGCTCTTC. Amino acids: CASGLNVNEQLF.

V is TRBV12-3 or TRBV12-4 and J is TRBJ1-5; 9 bases match TRBD1. The CDR3 spans 15 residues. Trimming cost V 9 bases and J 7 bases; bases outside gene matches: 13. Here the CDR3 reads CARSPYRGREQPQHF. In DNA form, the CDR3 reads TGTGCCAGAAGTCCTTACAGGGGGCGAGAACAGCCCCAGCATTTT.